The 21 T cell receptor beta chains reported below all come from one sample, sequenced in a study of cytomegalovirus exposure and HLA in healthy donors. A multiplex PCR was run with 60 Vbeta primers and 13 Jbeta primers. Clones were read by immunoSEQ multiplex PCR, and TCRdb kept only the in-frame ones, dropping some. The sample holds 90,000 to 100,000 clones, about 80% seen once. Sequenced material: PBMCs. These receptors originate from a man between 60 and 75 years old in good health and CMV-seropositive.

The gene calls are TRBV7-2 and TRBJ1-5; no clear D. The germline gives CDR1 SGHTA, CDR2 FQGNSA. The CDR3 contains 18 residues. V was clipped by 5 bases and J by 0 bases, with 20 bases between them. CDR3 loop: CASSISGNPVYSNQPQHF. CDR3 nucleotide sequence: TGTGCCAGCAGCATATCCGGGAATCCCGTTTATAGCAATCAGCCCCAGCATTTT. The full variable domain, its missing parts supplied by reference TRBV7-2 and TRBJ1-5, is GAGVSQSPSNKVTEKGKDVELRCDPISGHTALYWYRQSLGQGLEFLIYFQGNSAPDKSGLPSDRFSAERTGGSVSTLTIQRTQQEDSAVYLCASSISGNPVYSNQPQHFGDGTRLSIL.

The chain employs TRBV7-2 and TRBJ2-7; 7 bases line up with TRBD2. V gave up 2 bases and J gave up 6 bases; unmatched junction bases: 7. CDR1 SGHTA and CDR2 FQGNSA come from the germline V gene. This CDR3 region has 14 residues. CDR3 region: CASSLSGGGSEQYF. The CDR3 bases are TGTGCCAGCAGCTTAAGTGGGGGGGGGAGCGAGCAGTACTTC.

The CDR3 DNA is TGTGCCAGCAGCCTACTAGGGACAGTAAACTACAATGAGCAGTTCTTC. Protein: CASSLLGTVNYNEQFF. The genes are TRBV14 and TRBJ2-1; 7 nucleotides line up with TRBD1. The ends lost 4 bases at V and 3 bases at J; junction bases unmatched: 9. CDR3 size: 16 residues. Germline V lookup: CDR1 SGHDN, CDR2 FVKESK.

The chain recombines TRBV19 with TRBJ1-4, with 7 nucleotides matching TRBD1. CDR1 is LNHDA, CDR2 SQIVND, per germline (reference sequence). The V segment lost 5 bases and the J segment 8 bases; nucleotides outside the gene matches: 11. The CDR3 is 15 amino acids. The CDR3 is CASSASGGRGEKLFF. Here the CDR3 DNA reads TGTGCCAGTAGTGCCTCAGGGGGAAGAGGCGAAAAACTGTTTTTT.

The chain employs TRBV2 and TRBJ2-7; D may be TRBD2 (5 bases). The CDR3 is 14 residues long. The germline gives CDR1 SNHLY, CDR2 FYNNEI. V lost 6 bases, J lost 7 bases, and 19 bases lay in between. In nucleotides, the CDR3 is TGTGCCAGCAGATACAACCCAGACGGCGGGGAGCAGTACTTC. Translating it yields CASRYNPDGGEQYF.

The chain combines TRBV28 with TRBJ2-3; 8 positions agree with TRBD1. With V trimmed by 5 bases and J by 2 bases, 9 bases remained unmatched. The CDR3 runs to 16 residues. Per germline, CDR1 MDHEN and CDR2 SYDVKM. Here the CDR3 DNA reads TGTGCCAGCAGTGTACTGGACAGGGTTTACACAGATACGCAGTATTTT. Encoded protein: CASSVLDRVYTDTQYF.

The genes are TRBV5-1 and TRBJ2-3; 8 bases fit TRBD1. Germline V gives CDR1 SGHRS, CDR2 YFSETQ. The junction had 11 bases not matched to a gene; V was cut back by 0 bases and J by 8 bases. This CDR3 is built from 16 residues. DNA for the CDR3: TGCGCCAGCAGCTTGGCCCGACCTAACACAGGGGGTACGCAGTATTTT. This sequence encodes CASSLARPNTGGTQYF.

The chain uses TRBV7-9 and TRBJ2-3; possible D gene TRBD1, 5 bases. Germline V gene data show CDR1 as SEHNR and CDR2 as FQNEAQ (reference sequence). The CDR3 has 15 residues. Deletions cut 0 bases from V and 4 bases from J, with 11 bases between. The CDR3 DNA reads TGTGCCAGCAGCTTAGCCGTCCTAGGGGCAGATACGCAGTATTTT. Amino acids: CASSLAVLGADTQYF.

This clone was counted a few times. The rearrangement joins TRBV9 to TRBJ2-1; 10 bases are a match to TRBD2. CDR1 and CDR2 (germline): SGDLS, YYNGEE. The length of the CDR3 is 18 residues. The J segment lost 3 bases and the V segment lost 1 base, leaving 10 bases of the junction unmatched. CDR3 nucleotides: TGTGCCAGCAGCGTAAAGCGGGGGGGCCAGGGTGGCTACAATGAGCAGTTCTTC. As protein: CASSVKRGGQGGYNEQFF. Full variable domain (outside the CDR3, taken from reference TRBV9 and TRBJ2-1): DSGVTQTPKHLITATGQRVTLRCSPRSGDLSVYWYQQSLDQGLQFLIQYYNGEERAKGNILERFSAQQFPDLHSELNLSSLELGDSALYFCASSVKRGGQGGYNEQFFGPGTRLTVL.

This rearrangement joins TRBV19 to TRBJ2-3; 9 positions match TRBD1. The V and J ends lost 1 base and 3 bases, in that order; junction bases with no gene match: 5. Looked up from germline, CDR1 is LNHDA and CDR2 is SQIVND (reference sequence). The length of the CDR3 is 16 residues. This chain's CDR3 is CASSIALTGGTDTQYF. The CDR3 nucleotides are TGTGCCAGTAGTATAGCCCTGACAGGGGGGACAGATACGCAGTATTTT. Together with reference TRBV19 and TRBJ2-3, the CDR3 gives the full variable domain: DGGITQSPKYLFRKEGQNVTLSCEQNLNHDAMYWYRQDPGQGLRLIYYSQIVNDFQKGDIAEGYSVSREKKESFPLTVTSAQKNPTAFYLCASSIALTGGTDTQYFGPGTRLTVL.

The chain carries TRBV6-6 and TRBJ2-5, with TRBD2 matching 8 bases. V shed 7 bases and J 9 bases; nucleotides not matched to a gene: 4. This CDR3 has 11 amino acids. The germline gives CDR1 MNHNY, CDR2 SVGAGI (reference sequence). The CDR3 loop reads CASTGGEAQYF. The CDR3 DNA sequence: TGTGCCAGCACGGGGGGGGAGGCCCAGTACTTC.

This clone was recorded a few times. V usage is TRBV29-1 and J usage is TRBJ1-1; D is unresolved. CDR3 length: 10 amino acids. With 6 bases removed from V and 5 bases from J, the gap between germline ends came to 7 bases. Germline V lookup: CDR1 SQVTM, CDR2 ANQGSEA. CDR3 amino acids: CSVSGTEAFF. The DNA of the CDR3 is TGCAGCGTGTCGGGGACTGAAGCTTTCTTT.

The rearrangement links TRBV19 to TRBJ1-6; 7 bases fit TRBD1. The germline V gene has CDR1 LNHDA and CDR2 SQIVND (reference sequence). Trimming at V came to 5 bases and at J to 1 base, leaving 8 bases not matched to a gene. The CDR3 totals 17 residues. The CDR3 spells CASSVRQGGSYNSPLHF. In nucleotides, the CDR3 is TGTGCCAGTAGTGTCCGACAGGGAGGTTCCTATAATTCACCCCTCCACTTT.

The chain combines TRBV28 with TRBJ2-1; 11 positions match TRBD1. This CDR3 has 16 amino acids. V gave up 7 bases and J gave up 6 bases; unmatched junction bases: 11. The germline gives CDR1 MDHEN, CDR2 SYDVKM. The CDR3 bases are TGTGCCAGCAAATACCAGTCGGGGACAGGGGGCAATGAGCAGTTCTTC. It translates to CASKYQSGTGGNEQFF. Full variable domain (remainder filled in from reference TRBV28 and TRBJ2-1): DVKVTQSSRYLVKRTGEKVFLECVQDMDHENMFWYRQDPGLGLRLIYFSYDVKMKEKGDIPEGYSVSREKKERFSLILESASTNQTSMYLCASKYQSGTGGNEQFFGPGTRLTVL.

The chain employs TRBV5-1 and TRBJ2-4, with 12 bases fitting TRBD2. With V trimmed by 3 bases and J by 11 bases, 6 bases remained unmatched. This CDR3 is 14 amino acids long. Germline values: CDR1 SGHRS, CDR2 YFSETQ. CDR3 in amino acids: CASSSGTSGPFQYF. The DNA of the CDR3 is TGCGCCAGCAGCTCCGGGACTAGCGGGCCATTTCAGTACTTC.

J is TRBJ2-5 and V is TRBV10-3, with unresolved D. The CDR3 extends over 13 amino acids. The germline CDR1 and CDR2 sequences are ENHRY and SYGVKD. Trimming shortened V by 6 bases and J by 2 bases, and 10 bases separated the two germline ends. The CDR3 spells CAIRVESQETQYF. The CDR3 DNA follows: TGTGCCATCAGGGTCGAGTCGCAAGAGACCCAGTACTTC.

This clone was recorded a few times. This chain uses TRBV11-2 with TRBJ2-2; 7 nucleotides agree with TRBD2. The CDR3 loop spans 14 amino acids. Per the germline V gene, CDR1 is SGHAT and CDR2 is FQNNGV. Losses at the gene ends were 5 bases for V and 5 bases for J; bases not matched to a gene: 5. CDR3 DNA: TGTGCCAGCAGCCCCCGGACTAGAACCGGGGAGCTGTTTTTT. It translates to CASSPRTRTGELFF.

This chain joins TRBV6-1 and TRBJ2-1, with 10 bases aligning to TRBD2. This CDR3 has 15 amino acids. Germline V gives CDR1 MNHNS, CDR2 SASEGT. J was trimmed by 6 bases and V by 4 bases; bases with no gene match: 6. The CDR3 DNA reads TGTGCCAGCAGTGTCGGACTAGCGGTCGGCAATGAGCAGTTCTTC. This gives the protein CASSVGLAVGNEQFF.

The V and J genes are TRBV30 and TRBJ1-1; 8 bases map to TRBD1. The V segment lost 3 bases and the J segment 5 bases; nucleotides outside the gene matches: 2. The length of the CDR3 is 12 residues. Germline CDR1 and CDR2: GTSNPN and SVGIG (reference sequence). The CDR3 coding sequence is TGTGCCTGGAGGGACAGGGTAACTGAAGCTTTCTTT. Amino acids: CAWRDRVTEAFF.

V usage is TRBV9 and J usage is TRBJ2-7; TRBD2 aligns across 9 bases. CDR3 length: 15 amino acids. V lost 0 bases, J lost 3 bases, and 4 bases stayed unmatched. The germline V gene has CDR1 SGDLS and CDR2 YYNGEE. CDR3 coding DNA: TGTGCCAGCAGCGTAGGGGCTAGCGGGGTCTACGAGCAGTACTTC. Its translation is CASSVGASGVYEQYF.

This clone was observed a handful of times. The gene calls are TRBV10-2 and TRBJ2-7, with TRBD1 matching 9 bases. J was trimmed by 2 bases and V by 7 bases; bases with no gene match: 9. The germline CDR1 and CDR2 sequences are WSHSY and SAAADI. CDR3 length: 15 amino acids. The CDR3: CASTPGQGRPYEQYF. DNA of the CDR3: TGCGCCAGCACCCCGGGACAGGGTCGACCCTACGAGCAGTACTTC.